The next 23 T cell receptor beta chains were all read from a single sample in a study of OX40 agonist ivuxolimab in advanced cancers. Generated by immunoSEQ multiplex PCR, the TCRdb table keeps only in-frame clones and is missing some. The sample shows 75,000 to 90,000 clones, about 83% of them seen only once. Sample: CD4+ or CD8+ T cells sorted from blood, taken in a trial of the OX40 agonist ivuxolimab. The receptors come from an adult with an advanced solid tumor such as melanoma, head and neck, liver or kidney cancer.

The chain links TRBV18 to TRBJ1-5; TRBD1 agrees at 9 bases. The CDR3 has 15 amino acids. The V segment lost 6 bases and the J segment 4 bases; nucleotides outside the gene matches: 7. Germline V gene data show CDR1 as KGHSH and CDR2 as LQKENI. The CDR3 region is CASSRGTGPNQPQHF. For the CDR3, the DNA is TGTGCCAGCTCCCGCGGGACAGGGCCAAATCAGCCCCAGCATTTT.

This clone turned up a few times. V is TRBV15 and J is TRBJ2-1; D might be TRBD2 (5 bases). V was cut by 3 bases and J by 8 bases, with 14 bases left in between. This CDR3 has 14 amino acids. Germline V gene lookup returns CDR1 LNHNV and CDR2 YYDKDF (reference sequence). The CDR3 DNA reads TGTGCCACCAGCAGGGGTACTAGAGTAGATGAGCAGTTCTTC. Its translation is CATSRGTRVDEQFF. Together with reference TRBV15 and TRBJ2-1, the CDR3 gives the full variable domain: DAMVIQNPRYQVTQFGKPVTLSCSQTLNHNVMYWYQQKSSQAPKLLFHYYDKDFNNEADTPDNFQSRRPNTSFCFLDIRSPGLGDTAMYLCATSRGTRVDEQFFGPGTRLTVL.

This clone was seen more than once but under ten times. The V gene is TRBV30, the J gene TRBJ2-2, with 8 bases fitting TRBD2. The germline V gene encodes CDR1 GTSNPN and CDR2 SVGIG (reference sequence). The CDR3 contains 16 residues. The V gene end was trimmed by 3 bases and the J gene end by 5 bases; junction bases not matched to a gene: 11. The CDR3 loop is CAWSPRGGLRTGELFF. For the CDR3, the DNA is TGTGCCTGGAGCCCTCGGGGGGGCCTTCGAACCGGGGAGCTGTTTTTT. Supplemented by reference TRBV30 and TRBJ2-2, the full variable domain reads SQTIHQWPATLVQPVGSPLSLECTVEGTSNPNLYWYRQAAGRGLQLLFYSVGIGQISSEVPQNLSASRPQDRQFILSSKKLLLSDSGFYLCAWSPRGGLRTGELFFGEGSRLTVL.

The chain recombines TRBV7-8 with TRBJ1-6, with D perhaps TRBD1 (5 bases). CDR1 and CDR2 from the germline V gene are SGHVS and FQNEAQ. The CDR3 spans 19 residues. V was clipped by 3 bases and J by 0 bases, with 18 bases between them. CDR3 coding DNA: TGTGCCAGCAGCTTTTTCACCGGGACGTCCAGCTCCTATAATTCACCCCTCCACTTT. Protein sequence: CASSFFTGTSSSYNSPLHF.

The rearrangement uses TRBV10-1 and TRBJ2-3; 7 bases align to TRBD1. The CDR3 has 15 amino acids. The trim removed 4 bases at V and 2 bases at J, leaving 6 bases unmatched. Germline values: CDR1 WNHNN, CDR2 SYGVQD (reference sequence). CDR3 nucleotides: TGCGCCAGCAGTGGGTCGCAGGGGGTCACAGATACGCAGTATTTT. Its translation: CASSGSQGVTDTQYF.

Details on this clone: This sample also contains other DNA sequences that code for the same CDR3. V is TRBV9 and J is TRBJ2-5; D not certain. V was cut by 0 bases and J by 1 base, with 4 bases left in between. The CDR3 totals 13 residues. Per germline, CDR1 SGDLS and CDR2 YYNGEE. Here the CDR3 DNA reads TGTGCCAGCAGCGTAGGTGGCCAAGAGACCCAGTACTTC. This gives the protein CASSVGGQETQYF.

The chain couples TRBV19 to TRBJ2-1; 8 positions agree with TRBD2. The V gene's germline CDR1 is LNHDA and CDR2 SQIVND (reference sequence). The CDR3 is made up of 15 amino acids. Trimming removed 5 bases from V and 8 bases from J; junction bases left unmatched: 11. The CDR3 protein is CASSLRRTSTDEQFF. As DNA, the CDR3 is TGTGCCAGTAGTCTGCGAAGGACTAGCACGGATGAGCAGTTCTTC.

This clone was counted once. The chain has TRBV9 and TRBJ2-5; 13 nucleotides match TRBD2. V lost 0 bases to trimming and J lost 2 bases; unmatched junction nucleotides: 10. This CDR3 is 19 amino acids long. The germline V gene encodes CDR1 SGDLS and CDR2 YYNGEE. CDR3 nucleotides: TGTGCCAGCAGCGTAGCTACGGGGGGACTAGCGGGGACGCAAGAGACCCAGTACTTC. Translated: CASSVATGGLAGTQETQYF.

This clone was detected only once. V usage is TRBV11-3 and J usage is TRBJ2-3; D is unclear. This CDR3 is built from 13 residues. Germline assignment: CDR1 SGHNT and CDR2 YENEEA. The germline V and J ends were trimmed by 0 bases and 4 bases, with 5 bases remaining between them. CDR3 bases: TGTGCCAGCAGCTTAGAAGAGGCAGATACGCAGTATTTT. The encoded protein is CASSLEEADTQYF.

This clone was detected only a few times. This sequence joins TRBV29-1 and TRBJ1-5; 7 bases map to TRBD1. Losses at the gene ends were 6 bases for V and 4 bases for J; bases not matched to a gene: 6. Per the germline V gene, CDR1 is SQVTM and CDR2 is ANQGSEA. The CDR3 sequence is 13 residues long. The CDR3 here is CSVSGTDNQPQHF. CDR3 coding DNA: TGCAGCGTCTCCGGGACAGATAATCAGCCCCAGCATTTT.

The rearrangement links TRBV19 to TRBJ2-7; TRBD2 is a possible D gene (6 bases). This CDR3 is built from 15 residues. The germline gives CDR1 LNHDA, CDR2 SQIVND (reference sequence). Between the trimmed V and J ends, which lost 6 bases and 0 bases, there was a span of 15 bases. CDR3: CASSQKWRDSYEQYF. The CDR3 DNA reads TGTGCCAGTAGCCAAAAGTGGCGGGACTCCTACGAGCAGTACTTC.

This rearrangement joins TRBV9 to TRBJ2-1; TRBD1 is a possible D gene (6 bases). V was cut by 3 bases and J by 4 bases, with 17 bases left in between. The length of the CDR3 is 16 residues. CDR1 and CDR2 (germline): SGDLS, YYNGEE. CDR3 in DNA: TGTGCCAGCAGCGCACAGCCCCAGACAGGTTACAATGAGCAGTTCTTC. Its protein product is CASSAQPQTGYNEQFF. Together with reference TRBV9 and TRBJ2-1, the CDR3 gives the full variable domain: DSGVTQTPKHLITATGQRVTLRCSPRSGDLSVYWYQQSLDQGLQFLIQYYNGEERAKGNILERFSAQQFPDLHSELNLSSLELGDSALYFCASSAQPQTGYNEQFFGPGTRLTVL.

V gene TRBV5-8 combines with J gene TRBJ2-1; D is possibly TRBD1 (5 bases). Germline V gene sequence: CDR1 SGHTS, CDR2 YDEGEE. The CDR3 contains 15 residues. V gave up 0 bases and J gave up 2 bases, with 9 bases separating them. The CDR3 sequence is CASSLEGVTYNEQFF. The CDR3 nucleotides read TGTGCCAGCAGCTTGGAAGGGGTGACCTACAATGAGCAGTTCTTC.

The CDR3 sequence: CASRRDSLNYGYTF. The CDR3 DNA is TGTGCCAGCAGGAGGGACAGTCTTAACTATGGCTACACCTTC. The chain employs TRBV6-5 and TRBJ1-2; the match to TRBD1 covers 7 bases. Germline V gives CDR1 MNHEY, CDR2 SVGAGI. Unmatched junction bases numbered 5, after V lost 6 bases and J lost 1 base. The length of the CDR3 is 14 residues.

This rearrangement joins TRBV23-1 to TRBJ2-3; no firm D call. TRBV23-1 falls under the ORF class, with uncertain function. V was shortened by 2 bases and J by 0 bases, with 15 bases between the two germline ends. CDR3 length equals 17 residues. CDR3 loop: CASSQPHTESSTDTQYF. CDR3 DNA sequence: TGCGCCAGCAGTCAACCCCACACAGAGTCTAGCACAGATACGCAGTATTTT.

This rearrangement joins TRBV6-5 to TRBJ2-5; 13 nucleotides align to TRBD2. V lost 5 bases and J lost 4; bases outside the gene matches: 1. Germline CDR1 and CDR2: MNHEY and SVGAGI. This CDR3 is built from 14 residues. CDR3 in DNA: TGTGCCAGCAGTCGACTAGCGGGGGGAGAGACCCAGTACTTC. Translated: CASSRLAGGETQYF.

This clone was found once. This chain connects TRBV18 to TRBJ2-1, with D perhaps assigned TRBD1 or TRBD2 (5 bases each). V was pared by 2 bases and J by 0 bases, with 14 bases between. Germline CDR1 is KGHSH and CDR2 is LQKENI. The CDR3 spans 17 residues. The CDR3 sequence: CASSPGFEGSSYNEQFF. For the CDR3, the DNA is TGTGCCAGCTCACCAGGTTTCGAGGGGAGCTCCTACAATGAGCAGTTCTTC.

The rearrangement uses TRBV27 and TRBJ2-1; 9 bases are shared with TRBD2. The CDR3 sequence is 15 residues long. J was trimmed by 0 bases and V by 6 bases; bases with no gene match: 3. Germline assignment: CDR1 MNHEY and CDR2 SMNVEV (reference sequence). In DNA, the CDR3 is TGTGCCAGCAGGTATAGCGGGAGCTCCTACAATGAGCAGTTCTTC. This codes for CASRYSGSSYNEQFF.

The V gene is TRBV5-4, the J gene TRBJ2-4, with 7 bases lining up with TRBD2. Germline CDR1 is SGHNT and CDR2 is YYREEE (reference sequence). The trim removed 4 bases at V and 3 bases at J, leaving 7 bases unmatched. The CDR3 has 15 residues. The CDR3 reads CASSPWGGGKNIQYF. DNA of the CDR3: TGTGCCAGCAGCCCCTGGGGCGGGGGCAAAAACATTCAGTACTTC.

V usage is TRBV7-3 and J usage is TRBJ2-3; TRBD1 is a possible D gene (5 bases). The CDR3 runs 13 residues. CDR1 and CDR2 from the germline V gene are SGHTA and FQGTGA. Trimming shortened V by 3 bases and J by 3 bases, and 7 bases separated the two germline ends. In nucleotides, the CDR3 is TGTGCCAGCAGCTTGACAGCAACAGATACGCAGTATTTT. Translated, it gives CASSLTATDTQYF.

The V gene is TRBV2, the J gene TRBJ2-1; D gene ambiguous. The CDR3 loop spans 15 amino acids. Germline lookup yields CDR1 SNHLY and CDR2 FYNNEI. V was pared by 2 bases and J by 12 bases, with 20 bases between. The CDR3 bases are TGTGCCAGCAGTGAAAGGGTAGGATGGCCCCTTGGGCAGTTCTTC. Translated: CASSERVGWPLGQFF. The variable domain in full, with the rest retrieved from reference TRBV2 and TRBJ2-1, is EPEVTQTPSHQVTQMGQEVILRCVPISNHLYFYWYRQILGQKVEFLVSFYNNEISEKSEIFDDQFSVERPDGSNFTLKIRSTKLEDSAMYFCASSERVGWPLGQFFGPGTRLTVL.

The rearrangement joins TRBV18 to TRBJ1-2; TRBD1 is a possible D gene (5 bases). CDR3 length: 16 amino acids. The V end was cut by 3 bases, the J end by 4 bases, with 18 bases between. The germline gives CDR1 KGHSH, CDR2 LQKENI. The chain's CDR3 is CASSPEGSRRGYGYTF. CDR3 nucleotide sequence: TGTGCCAGCTCACCGGAAGGGTCTCGGAGGGGCTATGGCTACACCTTC.

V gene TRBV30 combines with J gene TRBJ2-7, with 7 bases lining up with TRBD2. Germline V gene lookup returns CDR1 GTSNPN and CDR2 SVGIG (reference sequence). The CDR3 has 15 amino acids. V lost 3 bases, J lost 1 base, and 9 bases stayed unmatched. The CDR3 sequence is CAWSATGTKSYEQYF. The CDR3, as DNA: TGTGCCTGGAGCGCGACCGGGACTAAGTCCTACGAGCAGTACTTC.